This T cell receptor (beta chain) was obtained from a study of blood T cell repertoires in COVID-19 (dated by TCRdb to 2020 to 2022). At the level of the whole study: Samples covering the acute and convalescent phases of COVID-19 were provided by collaborators in the United States, Italy and Spain. HLA class I and class II types, where available, came from metadata supplied by the sample provider rather than from assay-based typing. The repertoires were made available in a free public database intended to serve as a resource for research on the immune response to SARS-CoV-2. Sample metadata almost always included a de-identified subject ID, COVID-19 status, age in years and sex. Samples came from the ongoing ImmuneRACE study (first 160 participants) plus 1,254 subjects from 6 global collaborators. Deeply sampled blood TCRbeta repertoires from subjects exposed to, actively infected with, or recovered from COVID-19 were included in the dataset. The material from the prospective study consisted of cDNA or gDNA derived from T cells, B-cell-depleted T cells, or PBMCs. What the work shows at the level of the full study, not this receptor alone: How much clinical and demographic metadata was included differed by source and by participant, and the metadata was provided uncurated.

V drops 0 bases and J drops 8 bases, leaving 16 bases in between. The CDR3 numbers 15 residues from cysteine through phenylalanine. Just the 45-base CDR3 DNA is kept, in frame starting at base 1. For CDR1 and CDR2, the germline V gene lists WSHSY and SAAADI. Each collaborating institution followed its own protocols to collect whole blood in K2EDTA tubes. For TCRbeta analysis, collaborator samples were shipped as frozen whole blood, as isolated PBMCs, or as DNA extracted from either sample type. TCRbeta CDR3 regions were amplified from genomic DNA using the immunoSEQ Assay, a bias-controlled multiplex PCR. Per the authors' processing: Nucleated cell counts per sample were estimated from amplification of reference gene primers within the assay. To quantify the absolute abundance of each unique TCRbeta CDR3 rearrangement, sequence reads were collapsed and filtered. For each sample, productive Simpson clonality was calculated by taking the square root of Simpson's diversity index across productive rearrangements. In TCRdb, the immuneACCESS table is reduced to in-frame sequences with V and J assigned. These tables do not hold every clone; where another copy was compared, an unresolved V gene accounts for under half, and the others remain unexplained. The V and J calls and clone size were taken over from that table, and D and trimming were inferred from the DNA. Present in this sample are around 98,000 clones, roughly nine tenths of which were seen just once. The ten largest clonotypes hold approximately 5% of the sample.

About this clone itself: The antigen it binds to is not known. No base-level quality is on record; no much larger clone is a single base apart.

The V and J segments used are TRBV10-2 and TRBJ1-2; the D gene is unclear. The clonotype originates from a man aged 65-85 years with acute or convalescent COVID-19. Input material: peripheral blood. The CDR3 here reads CASSESVSRSEGYTF. The nucleotide sequence is given as TGCGCCAGCAGTGAGTCCGTCAGTAGGTCGGAGGGCTACACCTTC.